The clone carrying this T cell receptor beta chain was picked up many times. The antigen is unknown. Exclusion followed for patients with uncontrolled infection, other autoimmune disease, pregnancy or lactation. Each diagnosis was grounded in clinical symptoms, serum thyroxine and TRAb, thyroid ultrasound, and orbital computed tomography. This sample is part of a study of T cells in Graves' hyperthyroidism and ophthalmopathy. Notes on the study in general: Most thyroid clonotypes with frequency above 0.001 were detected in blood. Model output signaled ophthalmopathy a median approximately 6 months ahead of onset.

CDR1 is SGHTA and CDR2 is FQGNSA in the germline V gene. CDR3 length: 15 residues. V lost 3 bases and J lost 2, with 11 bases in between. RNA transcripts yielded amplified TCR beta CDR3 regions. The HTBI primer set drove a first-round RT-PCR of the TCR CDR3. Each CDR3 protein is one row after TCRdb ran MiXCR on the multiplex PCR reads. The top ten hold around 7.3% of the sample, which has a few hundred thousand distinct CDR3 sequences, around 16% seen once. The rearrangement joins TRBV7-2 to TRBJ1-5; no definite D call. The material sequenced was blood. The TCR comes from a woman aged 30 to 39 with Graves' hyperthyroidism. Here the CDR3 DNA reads TGTGCCAGCAGCTTCGGATGGGATGGCAATCAGCCCCAGCATTTT. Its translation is CASSFGWDGNQPQHF.